The 15 T cell receptor beta chains below were found in one sample sequenced in a study of blood T cell repertoires in COVID-19. TCRdb's copy holds only in-frame clones and misses some; the assay was immunoSEQ multiplex PCR. This repertoire shows approximately 60,000 clones, approximately 94% found once; its top ten account for around 2.6%. Sequencing was performed on peripheral blood. These receptors came from a man aged 65 to 85 with active COVID-19.

This rearrangement joins TRBV4-3 to TRBJ1-1; D unclear. Germline assignment: CDR1 LGHNA and CDR2 YSLEER. CDR3 length: 14 residues. Trimming shortened V by 4 bases and J by 1 base, and 10 bases separated the two germline ends. The CDR3 loop is CASSPRSGNTEAFF. In DNA, the CDR3 is TGCGCCAGCAGCCCGCGATCGGGGAACACTGAAGCTTTCTTT.

The chain uses TRBV28 and TRBJ1-2; a possible D gene is TRBD1 (5 bases). This CDR3 has 14 amino acids. The germline V and J ends were trimmed by 6 bases and 3 bases, with 14 bases remaining between them. The germline V gene has CDR1 MDHEN and CDR2 SYDVKM. CDR3 in amino acids: CASSAGGGDYGYTF. The CDR3, as DNA: TGTGCCAGCAGCGCGGGGGGGGGAGACTATGGCTACACCTTC.

The chain employs TRBV11-2 and TRBJ2-2; the match to TRBD2 covers 8 bases. The CDR3 sequence is 17 residues long. The germline V gene encodes CDR1 SGHAT and CDR2 FQNNGV. V shed 0 bases, J shed 1 base, and the junction held 4 bases outside the gene matches. The CDR3 coding sequence is TGTGCCAGCAGCTTAGAGAGACTAGCGTGGAACACCGGGGAGCTGTTTTTT. Protein product: CASSLERLAWNTGELFF.

The chain employs TRBV9 and TRBJ2-1, with 10 bases lining up with TRBD2. The ends lost 4 bases at V and 6 bases at J; junction bases unmatched: 7. Germline CDR1 reads SGDLS; CDR2 reads YYNGEE. The CDR3 spans 15 residues. The CDR3 here is CASSPQSGGVNEQFF. Here the CDR3 DNA reads TGTGCCAGCAGCCCCCAAAGCGGGGGGGTCAATGAGCAGTTCTTC.

The V gene is TRBV6-5, the J gene TRBJ2-2, with 12 positions matching TRBD1. In germline, CDR1 is MNHEY, CDR2 SVGAGI. This CDR3 has 15 amino acids. J lost 8 bases, V lost 6 bases, and 7 bases had no gene match. The CDR3 bases are TGTGCCAGCAGGGGGGGACAGGGGGCATCAGGGGAGCTGTTTTTT. Residues: CASRGGQGASGELFF.

The CDR3 coding sequence is TGTGCCACCAGCATAGAGGGGCGGAGCAATCAGCCCCAGCATTTT. Its translation is CATSIEGRSNQPQHF. The V call is TRBV15, the J call TRBJ1-5; possibly TRBD1 for D (5 bases). The CDR3 has 15 amino acids. Trimming cost V 4 bases and J 1 base, with 11 bases left between them. CDR1 and CDR2 from the germline V gene are LNHNV and YYDKDF (reference sequence).

V is TRBV6-5 and J is TRBJ1-2, with 10 bases that match TRBD1. Germline CDR1 is MNHEY and CDR2 is SVGAGI. Trimming took 2 bases from V and 8 from J; bases not matched to a gene: 5. CDR3 size: 14 residues. CDR3 region: CASSYGTGAHGYTF. The CDR3 DNA follows: TGTGCCAGCAGTTACGGGACAGGGGCGCACGGCTACACCTTC.

The V call is TRBV28, the J call TRBJ1-1; the D gene is possibly TRBD1 (6 bases). The CDR3 extends over 15 amino acids. Trimming cost V 4 bases and J 4 bases, with 16 bases left between them. CDR1 is MDHEN, CDR2 SYDVKM, per germline. The CDR3 is CASSSSGRGSTEAFF. CDR3 coding DNA: TGTGCCAGCAGTTCCTCGGGGAGGGGGAGCACTGAAGCTTTCTTT.

The chain carries TRBV6-4 and TRBJ2-1; 12 bases are a match to TRBD2. The CDR3 runs 15 residues. Germline V gene lookup returns CDR1 MRHNA and CDR2 SNTAGT. Trimming at V came to 3 bases and at J to 4 bases, leaving 1 base not matched to a gene. CDR3 coding DNA: TGTGCCAGCAGTGAGACTAGCGGGGGATACAATGAGCAGTTCTTC. Protein sequence: CASSETSGGYNEQFF.

The chain combines TRBV5-1 with TRBJ1-5, with 7 bases identical to TRBD1. Germline V CDR1 and CDR2: SGHRS, YFSETQ. The ends lost 1 base at V and 7 bases at J; junction bases unmatched: 8. CDR3 length: 15 amino acids. This chain's CDR3 is CASSLTGADRQPQHF. The CDR3 DNA sequence: TGCGCCAGCAGCTTGACAGGGGCGGATAGACAGCCCCAGCATTTT.

The chain combines TRBV19 with TRBJ2-2, with TRBD1 identical over 8 bases. V shed 5 bases and J 8 bases; nucleotides not matched to a gene: 7. This CDR3 spans 14 amino acids. Germline V gene lookup returns CDR1 LNHDA and CDR2 SQIVND (reference sequence). The CDR3 sequence: CASSGQGLPGELFF. CDR3 nucleotide sequence: TGTGCCAGTAGTGGACAGGGTCTCCCGGGGGAGCTGTTTTTT. The whole variable domain, remainder taken from reference TRBV19 and TRBJ2-2, is DGGITQSPKYLFRKEGQNVTLSCEQNLNHDAMYWYRQDPGQGLRLIYYSQIVNDFQKGDIAEGYSVSREKKESFPLTVTSAQKNPTAFYLCASSGQGLPGELFFGEGSRLTVL.

This rearrangement joins TRBV6-5 to TRBJ1-4; D not certain. Germline V gives CDR1 MNHEY, CDR2 SVGAGI. The length of the CDR3 is 14 residues. With 6 bases removed from V and 5 bases from J, the gap between germline ends came to 13 bases. CDR3 loop: CASREGQPNEKLFF. The CDR3 DNA is TGTGCCAGCAGAGAGGGCCAGCCCAATGAAAAACTGTTTTTT.

This chain connects TRBV14 to TRBJ1-5; 11 bases are a match to TRBD1. V lost 6 bases, J lost 4 bases, and 5 bases stayed unmatched. The CDR3 is made up of 15 amino acids. Germline V gene lookup returns CDR1 SGHDN and CDR2 FVKESK. The CDR3 here is CASRPGDRGNQPQHF. CDR3 in DNA: TGTGCCAGCAGGCCAGGGGACAGGGGGAATCAGCCCCAGCATTTT.

This CDR3 reads CASSWDRVGETQYF. The CDR3 nucleotides are TGTGCCAGCAGCTGGGACAGGGTGGGGGAGACCCAGTACTTC. The V and J genes are TRBV5-8 and TRBJ2-5, with 9 bases that match TRBD1. Germline V lookup: CDR1 SGHTS, CDR2 YDEGEE. CDR3 size: 14 residues. The V segment lost 3 bases and the J segment 5 bases; nucleotides outside the gene matches: 5.

The chain links TRBV5-6 to TRBJ2-3; 11 positions match TRBD2. Germline lookup yields CDR1 SGHDT and CDR2 YYEEEE. V dropped 1 base and J dropped 9; count of bases not matched to a gene: 10. The CDR3 runs 16 residues. DNA of the CDR3: TGTGCCAGCAGCTTGATTATTAGCGGGAGGGTTGAGACGCAGTATTTT. Its protein product is CASSLIISGRVETQYF.